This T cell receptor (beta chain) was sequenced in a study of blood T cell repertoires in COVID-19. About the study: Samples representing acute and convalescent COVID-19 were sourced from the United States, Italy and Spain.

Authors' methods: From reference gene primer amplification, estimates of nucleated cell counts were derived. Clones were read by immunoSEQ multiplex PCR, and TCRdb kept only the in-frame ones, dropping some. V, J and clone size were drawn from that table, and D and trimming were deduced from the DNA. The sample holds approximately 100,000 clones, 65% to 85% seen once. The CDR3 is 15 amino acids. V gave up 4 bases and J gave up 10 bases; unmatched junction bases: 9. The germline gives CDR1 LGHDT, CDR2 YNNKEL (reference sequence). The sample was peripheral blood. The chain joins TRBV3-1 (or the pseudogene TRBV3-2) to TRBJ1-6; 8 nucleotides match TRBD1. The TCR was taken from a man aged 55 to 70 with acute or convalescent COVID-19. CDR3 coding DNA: TGTGCCAGCAGCCGTTCAGGGGGCGCACGGTCACCCCTCCACTTT. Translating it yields CASSRSGGARSPLHF.